This is a list of T cell receptor beta chains from one sample in a study of radiation and T cells in renal cell carcinoma. Using immunoSEQ multiplex PCR, the repertoire was profiled, and TCRdb retains in-frame clones only, with some absent. The sample lists about 15,000 clones; more than 55% were seen once. The sample in question was tumor tissue, obtained from a patient whose treatment was nephrectomy without radiotherapy. Receptor source: a man aged 60-69 years with renal cell carcinoma. CDR3s include the opening cysteine and the closing phenylalanine or tryptophan. Each record gives: clone size, V gene, D gene, J gene, CDR3 DNA, CDR3 protein. A D gene is named only where the DNA matches it firmly. Expanded clones get a size class; other rows say once, few or many, or leave the size out.

-	TRBV7-6	TRBD2	TRBJ2-2	TGTGCCAGCAGCCGGACTAGCGTGGCGAACACCGGGGAGCTGTTTTTT	CASSRTSVANTGELFF
-	TRBV15	-	TRBJ1-2	TGTGCCACCAGCAGAGGGGGGGCTCTGGGCTACACCTTC	CATSRGGALGYTF
few	TRBV6-6	TRBD1	TRBJ2-7	TGTGCCAGCACTAACAGACAGGGGGTAAACGAGCAGTACTTC	CASTNRQGVNEQYF
-	TRBV18	TRBD1	TRBJ2-5	TGTGCCAGCTCACCGACAGGGAGACAAGAGACCCAGTACTTC	CASSPTGRQETQYF
few	TRBV5-4	TRBD2	TRBJ2-7	TGTGCCAGCAGCCTCTGGGCGGGAGAGGACGAGCAGTACTTC	CASSLWAGEDEQYF
-	TRBV11-2	-	TRBJ2-7	TGTGCCAGCAGCTTGTGGGCTAGCGCAGGATTCTCCTACGAGCAGTACTTC	CASSLWASAGFSYEQYF
few	TRBV7-6	TRBD1	TRBJ1-2	TGTGCCAGCAGCCCGCGGACAGGGGTAAACTATGGCTACACCTTC	CASSPRTGVNYGYTF
-	TRBV15	-	TRBJ1-4	TGTGCCACCAGCAGGTATAGGGCTGGGGAAAAACTGTTTTTT	CATSRYRAGEKLFF
few	TRBV4-3	TRBD2	TRBJ2-1	TGCGCCAGCAGCACCCAGGGACTAGCGGGACATGAGCAGTTCTTC	CASSTQGLAGHEQFF
-	TRBV7-3	TRBD1	TRBJ2-7	TGTGCCAGCAGCTTAGACAGGGGCTACGAGCAGTACTTC	CASSLDRGYEQYF
-	TRBV27	TRBD2	TRBJ2-7	TGTGCCAGCAGTTTAGTTCGTGGCTGGGGGGGTGGACGGATACTCTACGAGCAGTACTTC	CASSLVRGWGGGRILYEQYF
-	TRBV6-6	-	TRBJ1-5	TGTGCCAGCAATTTACGAGGGGCGGTGAGCAATCAGCCCCAGCATTTT	CASNLRGAVSNQPQHF
-	TRBV10-3	TRBD2	TRBJ2-3	TGTGCCACGACTAGCGGGGGAGGAACAGATACGCAGTATTTT	CATTSGGGTDTQYF
-	TRBV18	-	TRBJ1-4	TGTGCCAGCTCACCAGGCCTAACTAATGAAAAACTGTTTTTT	CASSPGLTNEKLFF
-	TRBV6-6	-	TRBJ2-5	TGTGCCAGCAGTTCTAGAGGACTGCTCGAAGAGACCCAGTACTTC	CASSSRGLLEETQYF
medium-sized	TRBV30	-	TRBJ1-1	TGTGCCTGGTCCAGGGTAGGAACTGAAGCTTTCTTT	CAWSRVGTEAFF
few	TRBV5-1	-	TRBJ2-7	TGCGCCAGCAGCTTTAGCGGTAGCTCCTACGAGCAGTACTTC	CASSFSGSSYEQYF
few	TRBV18	-	TRBJ2-5	TGTGCCAGCTCAAGGACGAGGCAAGAGACCCAGTACTTC	CASSRTRQETQYF
-	TRBV5-4	-	TRBJ2-6	TGTGCCAGCAGCTTTAACAGGGACTCTGGGGCCAACGTCCTGACTTTC	CASSFNRDSGANVLTF
-	TRBV7-2	-	TRBJ2-6	TGTGCCAGCAGCTTAGGTCCGGGGGCTGGGGCCAACGTCCTGACTTTC	CASSLGPGAGANVLTF
medium-sized	TRBV28	TRBD1	TRBJ2-5	TGTGCCAGCAGTTTGGGGACAGGAGGGGCGTACCAAGAGACCCAGTACTTC	CASSLGTGGAYQETQYF
-	TRBV7-2	-	TRBJ2-4	TGTGCCAGTGGATGGGCCAAAAACATTCAGTACTTC	CASGWAKNIQYF
few	TRBV2	TRBD1	TRBJ2-7	TGTGCCAGCAGTCAACAGGGGGATTACGGCGAGCAGTACTTC	CASSQQGDYGEQYF
few	TRBV7-2	TRBD1	TRBJ1-1	TGTGCCAGCAGCTTAGGTGGACAGGGCATTGAAGCTTTCTTT	CASSLGGQGIEAFF
few	TRBV19	TRBD1	TRBJ2-7	TGTGCCAGGAGACTCCCCGGGACAGGGACCTACGAGCAGTACTTC	CARRLPGTGTYEQYF
few	TRBV6-1	-	TRBJ2-7	TGTGCCAGCAGTGAACTGCCAAAGGAGGCCTACGAGCAGTACTTC	CASSELPKEAYEQYF
-	TRBV6-5	TRBD1	TRBJ1-4	TGTGCCAGCAGCCGGGACAGCTATGAAAAACTGTTTTTT	CASSRDSYEKLFF
medium-sized	TRBV11-2	-	TRBJ2-1	TGTGCCAGCAGCTCGATGGGGAACAATGAGCAGTTCTTC	CASSSMGNNEQFF